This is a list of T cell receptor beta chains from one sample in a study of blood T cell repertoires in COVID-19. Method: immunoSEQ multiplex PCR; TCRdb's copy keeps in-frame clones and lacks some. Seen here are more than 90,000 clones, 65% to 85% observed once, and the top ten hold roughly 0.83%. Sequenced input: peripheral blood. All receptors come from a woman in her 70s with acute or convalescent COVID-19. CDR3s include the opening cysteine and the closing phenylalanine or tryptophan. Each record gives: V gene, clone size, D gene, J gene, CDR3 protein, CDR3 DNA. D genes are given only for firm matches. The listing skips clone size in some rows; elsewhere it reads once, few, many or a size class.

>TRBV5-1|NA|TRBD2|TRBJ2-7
CASSLDPAGASYEQYF
TGCGCCAGCAGCTTGGATCCAGCGGGAGCGTCCTACGAGCAGTACTTC
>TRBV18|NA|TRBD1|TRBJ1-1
CASSPRGQGDTEAFF
TGTGCCAGCTCACCACGAGGACAGGGGGACACTGAAGCTTTCTTT
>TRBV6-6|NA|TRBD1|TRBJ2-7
CASTGQGRYEQYF
TGTGCCAGCACCGGACAGGGGAGGTACGAGCAGTACTTC
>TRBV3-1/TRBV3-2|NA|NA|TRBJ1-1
CASSQQSTEAFF
TGTGCCAGCAGCCAACAGTCCACTGAAGCTTTCTTT
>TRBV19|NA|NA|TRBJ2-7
CASSIVQGPIYKQYF
TGTGCCAGTAGTATAGTACAGGGACCAATCTACAAGCAGTACTTC
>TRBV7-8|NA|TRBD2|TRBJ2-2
CASSPGTSGTGELFF
TGTGCCAGCAGCCCCGGGACTAGCGGAACCGGGGAGCTGTTTTTT
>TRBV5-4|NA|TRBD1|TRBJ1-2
CASSPGQVDYGYTF
TGTGCCAGCAGCCCTGGACAGGTGGACTATGGCTACACCTTC
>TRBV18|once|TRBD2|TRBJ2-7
CASSRAGENYEQYF
TGTGCCAGCTCAAGAGCGGGAGAAAACTACGAGCAGTACTTC
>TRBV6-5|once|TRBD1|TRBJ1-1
CASSYDRGRMNTEAFF
TGTGCCAGCAGTTACGATAGGGGGCGCATGAACACTGAAGCTTTCTTT
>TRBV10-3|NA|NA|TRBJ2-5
CAISESGGMETQYF
TGTGCCATCAGTGAGTCAGGGGGAATGGAGACCCAGTACTTC
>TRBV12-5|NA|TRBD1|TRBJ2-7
CASGFSGTGSYEQYF
TGTGCTAGTGGTTTCTCCGGGACAGGGAGCTACGAGCAGTACTTC
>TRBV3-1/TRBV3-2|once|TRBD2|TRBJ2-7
CASSQGAGTSYEQYF
TGTGCCAGCAGCCAAGGAGCGGGGACCTCCTACGAGCAGTACTTC
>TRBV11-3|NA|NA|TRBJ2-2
CASSRDKVGGELFF
TGTGCCAGCAGCCGTGACAAGGTTGGCGGGGAGCTGTTTTTT
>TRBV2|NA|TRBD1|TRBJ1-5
CASSVTGVGAQPQHF
TGTGCCAGCAGTGTCACAGGGGTTGGGGCTCAGCCCCAGCATTTT
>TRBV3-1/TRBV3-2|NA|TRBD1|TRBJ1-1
CASSLRGPNTEAFF
TGTGCCAGCAGCCTCAGGGGGCCGAACACTGAAGCTTTCTTT
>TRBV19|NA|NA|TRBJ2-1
CASSHGQINEQFF
TGTGCCAGTAGTCATGGACAAATCAATGAGCAGTTCTTC
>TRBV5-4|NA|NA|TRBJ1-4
CASSEEIHEKLFF
TGTGCCAGCAGCGAGGAGATTCATGAAAAACTGTTTTTT
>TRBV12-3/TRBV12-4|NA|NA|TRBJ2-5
CASSSGLGETQYF
TGTGCCAGCAGCTCAGGACTGGGCGAGACCCAGTACTTC
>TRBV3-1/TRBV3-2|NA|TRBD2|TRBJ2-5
CASSRAGGPETQYF
TGTGCCAGCAGCCGAGCGGGAGGGCCGGAGACCCAGTACTTC
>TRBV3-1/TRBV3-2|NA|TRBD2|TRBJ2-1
CASSQDLAGGPWEQFF
TGTGCCAGCAGCCAGGACCTAGCGGGAGGGCCCTGGGAGCAGTTCTTC
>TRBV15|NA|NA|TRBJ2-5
CATSRGGGDQETQYF
TGTGCCACCAGCAGAGGAGGAGGAGATCAAGAGACCCAGTACTTC
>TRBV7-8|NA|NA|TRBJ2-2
CASSLASSADTGELFF
TGTGCCAGCAGCTTAGCGTCTAGCGCAGACACCGGGGAGCTGTTTTTT